Shown below are 10 T cell receptor beta chains from a single sample sequenced in a study of shared T cell receptors in the human thymus. The method was immunoSEQ multiplex PCR; TCRdb's version includes in-frame clones alone and lacks a portion of them. The sample has 600,000 to 900,000 clones, 70% to 90% seen once; the top ten hold around 0.0094%. These data were also reused for a study on human thymus T cells.

The sequencing input was thymocytes. The receptors come from a girl in the first two years of life with a congenital heart defect.

Here the CDR3 reads CAIGHGRTIPVSGGPTDTQYF. The CDR3 nucleotides read TGTGCCATCGGCCACGGACGAACCATACCTGTTAGCGGGGGCCCCACAGATACGCAGTATTTT. The chain recombines TRBV10-3 with TRBJ2-3, with 9 bases matching TRBD2. Germline CDR1 ENHRY, CDR2 SYGVKD. Germline trimming cut 8 bases from V and 2 bases from J; bases unmatched to any gene: 26. The CDR3 loop spans 21 amino acids.

V is TRBV7-8 and J is TRBJ1-1; TRBD1 is a possible D gene (5 bases). This CDR3 region has 17 residues. The V end was cut by 0 bases, the J end by 6 bases, with 20 bases between. CDR1 and CDR2 from the germline V gene are SGHVS and FQNEAQ. The CDR3 loop reads CASSLAPRSAGVSEAFF. CDR3 nucleotides: TGTGCCAGCAGCTTAGCGCCTCGATCGGCGGGGGTCTCTGAAGCTTTCTTT.

In this sample, this clone turned up once. V and J are TRBV4-1 and TRBJ1-2, with 9 positions matching TRBD1. The germline V gene encodes CDR1 MGHRA and CDR2 YSYEKL. CDR3 size: 16 residues. V dropped 1 base and J dropped 5; count of bases not matched to a gene: 8. CDR3 in amino acids: CASSQVSGTGSYGYTF. CDR3 bases: TGCGCCAGCAGCCAAGTTTCCGGGACAGGGTCATATGGCTACACCTTC.

The V gene is TRBV15, the J gene TRBJ1-2; D remains ambiguous. Germline lookup yields CDR1 LNHNV and CDR2 YYDKDF (reference sequence). V was trimmed by 3 bases and J by 0 bases, leaving 5 bases between them. This CDR3 spans 13 amino acids. CDR3 sequence (DNA): TGTGCCACCAGCAGGAGCACTAACTATGGCTACACCTTC. It encodes CATSRSTNYGYTF.

The chain links TRBV4-1 to TRBJ1-3; tentatively, D is TRBD1 (5 bases). Germline CDR1 is MGHRA and CDR2 is YSYEKL. The CDR3 runs to 15 residues. The germline V and J ends were trimmed by 4 bases and 4 bases, with 14 bases remaining between them. In DNA, the CDR3 is TGCGCCAGCAGCCGCGAAGACCACAGGGGAAACACCATATATTTT. This codes for CASSREDHRGNTIYF.

This chain links TRBV2 with TRBJ2-3; 8 bases map to TRBD1. Trimming removed 9 bases from V and 0 bases from J; junction bases left unmatched: 8. CDR1 is SNHLY, CDR2 FYNNEI, per germline. The CDR3 loop spans 15 amino acids. CDR3 protein: CARETGENSTDTQYF. The DNA for the CDR3 is TGTGCCAGAGAGACAGGGGAAAATAGCACAGATACGCAGTATTTT.

The V and J genes are TRBV18 and TRBJ2-3, with 7 nucleotides matching TRBD2. The trim removed 6 bases at V and 1 base at J, leaving 10 bases unmatched. The CDR3 has 16 amino acids. CDR1 and CDR2 (germline): KGHSH, LQKENI. The CDR3 region is CASSTCGRGGTDTQYF. The CDR3 nucleotides are TGTGCCAGCTCCACCTGTGGGAGGGGCGGCACAGATACGCAGTATTTT. The complete variable domain, with remaining parts taken from reference TRBV18 and TRBJ2-3, reads NAGVMQNPRHLVRRRGQEARLRCSPMKGHSHVYWYRQLPEEGLKFMVYLQKENIIDESGMPKERFSAEFPKEGPSILRIQQVVRGDSAAYFCASSTCGRGGTDTQYFGPGTRLTVL.

The chain joins TRBV30 to TRBJ2-7; 9 positions agree with TRBD1. CDR1 is GTSNPN, CDR2 SVGIG, per germline (reference sequence). The trim removed 1 base at V and 5 bases at J, leaving 12 bases unmatched. This CDR3 is 16 amino acids long. The DNA for the CDR3 is TGTGCCTGGAGTGACTTGGGACAGGGAGTTGAGGACGAGCAGTACTTC. Amino acids: CAWSDLGQGVEDEQYF.

The chain links TRBV10-3 to TRBJ1-2; TRBD1 matches 9 bases. The length of the CDR3 is 13 residues. J was trimmed by 9 bases and V by 2 bases; bases with no gene match: 4. Germline V gene lookup returns CDR1 ENHRY and CDR2 SYGVKD. For the CDR3, the DNA is TGTGCCATCAGTGAGGGACAGGGGTTTAGCTACACCTTC. It encodes CAISEGQGFSYTF.

J is TRBJ2-7 and V is TRBV6-5; D might be TRBD1 (6 bases). CDR1 and CDR2 from the germline V gene are MNHEY and SVGAGI. V lost 8 bases and J 0 bases, leaving 8 bases between the germline ends. This CDR3 region has 12 residues. This chain's CDR3 is CASQGSSYEQYF. CDR3 nucleotides: TGTGCCAGCCAGGGGAGCTCCTACGAGCAGTACTTC.